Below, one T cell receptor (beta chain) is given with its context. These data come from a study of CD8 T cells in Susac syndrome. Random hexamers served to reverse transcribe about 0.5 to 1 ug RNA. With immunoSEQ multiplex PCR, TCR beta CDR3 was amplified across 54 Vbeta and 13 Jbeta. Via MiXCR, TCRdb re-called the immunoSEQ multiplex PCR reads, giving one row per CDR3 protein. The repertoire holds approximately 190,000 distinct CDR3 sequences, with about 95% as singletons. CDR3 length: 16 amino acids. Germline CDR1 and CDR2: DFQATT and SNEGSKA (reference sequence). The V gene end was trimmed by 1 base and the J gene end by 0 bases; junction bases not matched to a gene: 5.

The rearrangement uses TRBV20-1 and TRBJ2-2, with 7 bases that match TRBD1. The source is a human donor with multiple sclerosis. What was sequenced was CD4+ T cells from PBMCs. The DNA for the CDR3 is TGCAGTGCTAGAGGCCCCGGGACAGCGAACACCGGGGAGCTGTTTTTT. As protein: CSARGPGTANTGELFF.